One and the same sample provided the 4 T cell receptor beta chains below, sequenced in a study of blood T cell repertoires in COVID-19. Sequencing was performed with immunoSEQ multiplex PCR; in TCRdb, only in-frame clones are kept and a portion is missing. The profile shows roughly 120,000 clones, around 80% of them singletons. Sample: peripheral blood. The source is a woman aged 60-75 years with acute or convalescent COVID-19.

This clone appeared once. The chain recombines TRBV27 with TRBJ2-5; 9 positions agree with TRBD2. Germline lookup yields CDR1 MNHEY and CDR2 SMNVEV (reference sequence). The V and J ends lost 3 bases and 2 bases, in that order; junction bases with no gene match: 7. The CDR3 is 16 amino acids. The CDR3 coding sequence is TGTGCCAGCAGTTTCCGTGGAAGCGGGGGGCAAGAGACCCAGTACTTC. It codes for CASSFRGSGGQETQYF.

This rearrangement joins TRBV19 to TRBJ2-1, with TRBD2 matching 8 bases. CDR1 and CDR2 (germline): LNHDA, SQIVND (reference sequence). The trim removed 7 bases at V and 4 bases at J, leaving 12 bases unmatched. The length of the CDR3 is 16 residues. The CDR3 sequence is CASTLTGGDLYNEQFF. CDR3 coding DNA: TGTGCCAGTACCCTAACCGGGGGGGATTTATACAATGAGCAGTTCTTC.

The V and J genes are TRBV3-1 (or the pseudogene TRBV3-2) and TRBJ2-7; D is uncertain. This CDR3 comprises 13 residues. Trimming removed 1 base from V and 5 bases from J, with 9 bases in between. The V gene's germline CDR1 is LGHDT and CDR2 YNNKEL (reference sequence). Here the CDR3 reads CASSQVPGNEQYF. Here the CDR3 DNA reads TGTGCCAGCAGCCAAGTTCCAGGAAACGAGCAGTACTTC.

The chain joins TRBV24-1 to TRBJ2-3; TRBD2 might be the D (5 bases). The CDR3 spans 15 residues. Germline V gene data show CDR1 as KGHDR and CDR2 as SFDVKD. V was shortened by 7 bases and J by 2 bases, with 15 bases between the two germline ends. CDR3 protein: CATRDRRGFTDTQYF. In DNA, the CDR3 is TGTGCCACCAGGGACCGACGGGGATTCACAGATACGCAGTATTTT.